These 2 T cell receptor beta chains were sequenced from one sample in a study of T cell repertoires in cytomegalovirus infection. TCRdb itself ran the reads through MiXCR, one entry per CDR3 protein. The data show under 10,000 distinct CDR3 sequences, approximately 49% seen once. Antigens for these TCRs are unknown. The sequenced sample consisted of PBMCs, sequenced either directly or after in vitro stimulation (not recorded which). All receptors come from a human donor in good health (CMV status not recorded). Some clones in this sample may be carry-over from other donors' samples.

By sample fraction, this clonotype is medium-sized. V is TRBV25-1 and J is TRBJ2-7; 8 nucleotides agree with TRBD1. Looked up from germline, CDR1 is MGHDK and CDR2 is SYGVNS. CDR3 length: 14 amino acids. V lost 4 bases and J lost 3; bases outside the gene matches: 5. The CDR3 loop is CASSVSGGNYEQYF. In DNA, the CDR3 is TGTGCCAGCAGTGTATCAGGGGGCAACTACGAGCAGTACTTC.

In this sample, this clonotype turned up a few times. The chain uses TRBV12-3 or TRBV12-4 and TRBJ2-1; 7 nucleotides match TRBD2. V dropped 3 bases and J dropped 9; count of bases not matched to a gene: 5. The CDR3 loop spans 13 amino acids. This CDR3 is CASSFTSGGEQFF. The CDR3 nucleotides are TGTGCCAGCAGTTTTACTTCGGGGGGTGAGCAGTTCTTC.